This T cell receptor (beta chain) appears in the sequencing data of a study of blood T cell repertoires in COVID-19. Looking at the study overall: Acute-phase and convalescent COVID-19 samples originated in the United States, Italy and Spain.

As processed by the authors: By means of reference gene primer amplification, nucleated cell counts were estimated. The method was immunoSEQ multiplex PCR; TCRdb's version includes in-frame clones alone and lacks a portion of them. D and trimming were read from the DNA, whereas the V and J calls and clone size are those reported in that table. There are 380,000 or so clones in the sample; 80% to 90% occur only once, and around 1.2% lies in the top ten. The germline gives CDR1 SGHVS, CDR2 FNYEAQ. Trimming pared 5 bases from V and 6 bases from J, leaving 16 bases between. The CDR3 sequence is 14 residues long.

The chain joins TRBV7-6 to TRBJ1-2; a weak D match, TRBD1 (5 bases). The sequence was obtained from a man in his forties with acute or convalescent COVID-19. The sample was peripheral blood. The CDR3: CASSLSHRPHGYTF. DNA of the CDR3: TGTGCCAGCAGCCTCTCCCACAGGCCCCATGGCTACACCTTC.